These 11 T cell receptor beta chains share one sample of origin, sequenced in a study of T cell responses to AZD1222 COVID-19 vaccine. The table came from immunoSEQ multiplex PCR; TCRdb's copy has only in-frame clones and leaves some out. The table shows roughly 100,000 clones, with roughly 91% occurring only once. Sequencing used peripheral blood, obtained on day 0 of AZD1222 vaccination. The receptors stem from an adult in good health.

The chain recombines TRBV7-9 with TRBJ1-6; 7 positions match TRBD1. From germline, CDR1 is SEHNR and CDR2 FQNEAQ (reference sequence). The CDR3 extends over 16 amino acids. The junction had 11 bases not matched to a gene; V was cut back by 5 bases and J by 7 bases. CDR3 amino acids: CASSRRGQGQNSPLHF. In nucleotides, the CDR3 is TGTGCCAGCAGCCGCAGAGGTCAGGGACAGAATTCACCCCTCCACTTT.

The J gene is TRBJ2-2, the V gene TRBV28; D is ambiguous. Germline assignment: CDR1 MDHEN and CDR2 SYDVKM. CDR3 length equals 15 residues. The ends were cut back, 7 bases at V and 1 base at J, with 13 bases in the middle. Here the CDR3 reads CASTPPPGNTGELFF. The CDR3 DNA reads TGTGCCAGCACCCCGCCCCCCGGGAACACCGGGGAGCTGTTTTTT.

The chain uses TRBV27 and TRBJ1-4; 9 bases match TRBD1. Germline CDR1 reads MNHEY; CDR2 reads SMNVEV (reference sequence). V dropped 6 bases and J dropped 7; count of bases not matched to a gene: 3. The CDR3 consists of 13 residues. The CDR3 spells CASRTGGSEKLFF. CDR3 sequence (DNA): TGTGCCAGCAGGACAGGGGGGAGTGAAAAACTGTTTTTT.

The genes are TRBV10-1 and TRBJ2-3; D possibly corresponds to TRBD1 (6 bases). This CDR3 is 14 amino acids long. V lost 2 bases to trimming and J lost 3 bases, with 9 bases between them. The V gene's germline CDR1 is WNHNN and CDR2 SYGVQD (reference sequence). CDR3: CASSEGQGTDTQYF. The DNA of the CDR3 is TGCGCCAGCAGTGAGGGGCAGGGGACAGATACGCAGTATTTT.

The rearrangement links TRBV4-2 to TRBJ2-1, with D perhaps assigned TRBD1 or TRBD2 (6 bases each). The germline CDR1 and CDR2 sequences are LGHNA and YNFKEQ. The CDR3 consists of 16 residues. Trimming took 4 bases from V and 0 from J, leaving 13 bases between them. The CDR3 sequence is CASSRGAGSSYNEQFF. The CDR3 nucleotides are TGTGCCAGCAGCCGGGGGGCCGGTAGCTCCTACAATGAGCAGTTCTTC.

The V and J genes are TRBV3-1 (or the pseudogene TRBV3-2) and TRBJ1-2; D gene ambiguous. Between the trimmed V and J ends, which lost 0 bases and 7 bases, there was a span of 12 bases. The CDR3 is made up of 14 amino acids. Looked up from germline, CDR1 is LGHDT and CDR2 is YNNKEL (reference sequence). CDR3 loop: CASSQDPRSGGYTF. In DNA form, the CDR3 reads TGTGCCAGCAGCCAAGACCCTAGGTCAGGTGGCTACACCTTC.

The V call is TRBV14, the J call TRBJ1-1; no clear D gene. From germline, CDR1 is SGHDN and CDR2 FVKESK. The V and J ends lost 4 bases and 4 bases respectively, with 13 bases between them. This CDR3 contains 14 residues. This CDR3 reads CASSRNPTTTEAFF. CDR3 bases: TGTGCCAGCAGCCGGAATCCGACCACCACTGAAGCTTTCTTT.

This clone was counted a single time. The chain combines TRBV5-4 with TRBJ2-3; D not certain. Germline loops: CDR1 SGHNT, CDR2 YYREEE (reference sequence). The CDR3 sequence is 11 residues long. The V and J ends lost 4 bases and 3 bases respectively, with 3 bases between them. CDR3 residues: CASSQTDTQYF. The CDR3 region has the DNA TGTGCCAGCAGCCAAACAGATACGCAGTATTTT.

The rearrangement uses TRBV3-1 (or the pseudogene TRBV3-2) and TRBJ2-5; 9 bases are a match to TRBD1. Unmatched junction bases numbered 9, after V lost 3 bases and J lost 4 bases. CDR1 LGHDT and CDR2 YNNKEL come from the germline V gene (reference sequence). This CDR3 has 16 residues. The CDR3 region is CASSQPIGQGLETQYF. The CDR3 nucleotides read TGTGCCAGCAGCCAGCCCATTGGACAGGGGTTAGAGACCCAGTACTTC.

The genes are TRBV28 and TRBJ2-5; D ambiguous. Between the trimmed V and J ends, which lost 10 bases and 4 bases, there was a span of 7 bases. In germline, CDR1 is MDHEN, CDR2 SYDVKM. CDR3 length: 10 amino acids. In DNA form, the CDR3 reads TGTGCCACCCGTTTAGAGACCCAGTACTTC. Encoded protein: CATRLETQYF.

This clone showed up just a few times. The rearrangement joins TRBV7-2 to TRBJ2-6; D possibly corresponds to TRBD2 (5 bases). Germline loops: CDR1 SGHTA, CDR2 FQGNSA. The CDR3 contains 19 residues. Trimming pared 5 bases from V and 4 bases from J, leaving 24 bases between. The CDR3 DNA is TGTGCCAGCAGCCCCCGAGGGTTGGGCCGGTTTACCGGGGCCAACGTCCTGACTTTC. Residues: CASSPRGLGRFTGANVLTF.